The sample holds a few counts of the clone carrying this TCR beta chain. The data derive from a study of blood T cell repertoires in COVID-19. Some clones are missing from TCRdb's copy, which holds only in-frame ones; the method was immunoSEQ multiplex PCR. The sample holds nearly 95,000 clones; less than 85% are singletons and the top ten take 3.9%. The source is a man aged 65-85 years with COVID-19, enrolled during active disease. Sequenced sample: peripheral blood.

CDR3 loop: CASSSTQREAFF. In nucleotides, the CDR3 is TGTGCCAGCAGCTCCACCCAGCGGGAAGCTTTCTTT. V gene TRBV7-9 combines with J gene TRBJ1-1; D call uncertain. V dropped 4 bases and J dropped 8 bases, with 11 bases sitting between them. The CDR3 covers 12 residues. Germline V gives CDR1 SEHNR, CDR2 FQNEAQ (reference sequence).